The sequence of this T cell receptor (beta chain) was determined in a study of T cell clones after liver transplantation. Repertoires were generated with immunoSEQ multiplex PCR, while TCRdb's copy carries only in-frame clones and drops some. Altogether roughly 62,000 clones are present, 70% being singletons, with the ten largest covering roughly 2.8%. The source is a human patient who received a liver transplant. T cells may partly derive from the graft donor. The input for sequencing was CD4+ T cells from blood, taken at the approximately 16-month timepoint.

As DNA, the CDR3 is TGTGCCAGCAGGCTATCCCGGGACGGCACCTATAATTCACCCCTCCACTTT. Residues: CASRLSRDGTYNSPLHF. The chain has TRBV7-6 and TRBJ1-6; a possible D gene is TRBD1 (5 bases). This CDR3 spans 17 amino acids. With 6 bases removed from V and 2 bases from J, the gap between germline ends came to 17 bases. Germline V lookup: CDR1 SGHVS, CDR2 FNYEAQ.